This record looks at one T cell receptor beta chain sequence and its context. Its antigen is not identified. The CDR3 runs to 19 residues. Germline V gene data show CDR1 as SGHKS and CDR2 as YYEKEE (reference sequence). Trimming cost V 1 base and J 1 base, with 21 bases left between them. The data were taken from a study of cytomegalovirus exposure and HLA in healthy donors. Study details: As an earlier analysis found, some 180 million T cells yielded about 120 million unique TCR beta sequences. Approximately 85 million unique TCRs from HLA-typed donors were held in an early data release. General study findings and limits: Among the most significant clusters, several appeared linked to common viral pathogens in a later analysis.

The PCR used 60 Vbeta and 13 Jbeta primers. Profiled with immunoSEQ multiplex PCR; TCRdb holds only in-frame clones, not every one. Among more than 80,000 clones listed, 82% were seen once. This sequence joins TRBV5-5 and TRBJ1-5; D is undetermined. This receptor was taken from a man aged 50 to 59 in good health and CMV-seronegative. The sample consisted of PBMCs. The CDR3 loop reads CASSLNVVRGGISNQPQHF. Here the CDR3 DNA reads TGTGCCAGCAGCTTGAACGTCGTGCGAGGAGGTATAAGCAATCAGCCCCAGCATTTT.